This passage covers 18 T cell receptor beta chains from one sample sequenced in a study of blood T cells in healthy people across ages. A second PCR, run for about 6 to 11 cycles, used a sample-barcoded 5' primer plus a J-beta primer mix. TCRdb passed the 5' RACE reads through MiXCR, listing each CDR3 protein once. In the table there are about 800,000 distinct CDR3 sequences, 55% to 70% of which are singletons. The sequenced sample was blood. These receptors came from a young man in good health.

This chain links TRBV11-3 with TRBJ2-3, with a weak D call TRBD2 (6 bases). Germline CDR1 reads SGHNT; CDR2 reads YENEEA. This CDR3 is 17 amino acids long. V was cut by 3 bases and J by 5 bases, with 21 bases left in between. CDR3 sequence reads: CASSFNVKSCSGDTQYF. CDR3 nucleotide sequence: TGTGCCAGCAGCTTTAACGTGAAGTCGTGTAGCGGAGATACGCAGTATTTT.

This clonotype occurred a few times. Compared with germline, one end of the junction differs, possibly owing to a read error. The V call is TRBV5-6, the J call TRBJ2-1; D remains unclear. CDR1 SGHDT and CDR2 YYEEEE come from the germline V gene. The CDR3 contains 12 residues. The CDR3 here is CASSSVRDEQFF. DNA for the CDR3: TGTGCCAGTAGCTCCGTTCGGGATGAGCAGTTCTTC.

The chain has TRBV2 and TRBJ1-2, with TRBD1 identical over 7 bases. The germline gives CDR1 SNHLY, CDR2 FYNNEI. V shed 7 bases, J shed 2 bases, and the junction held 4 bases outside the gene matches. The CDR3 has 13 amino acids. This CDR3 is CASTEQGNYGYTF. In DNA, the CDR3 is TGTGCCAGCACCGAACAGGGGAACTATGGCTACACCTTC.

Only a few counts were recorded for this clonotype. The rearrangement links TRBV4-2 to TRBJ2-5, with D unresolved. Trimming cost V 1 base and J 4 bases, with 13 bases left between them. Germline V gene lookup returns CDR1 LGHNA and CDR2 YNFKEQ. There are 15 residues in the CDR3. CDR3 amino acids: CASSQASRLGETQYF. The CDR3 DNA follows: TGTGCCAGCAGCCAAGCTTCCAGGCTGGGAGAGACCCAGTACTTC.

The gene calls are TRBV20-1 and TRBJ2-1; the D gene is possibly TRBD1 (5 bases). The CDR3 is 16 amino acids. CDR1 is DFQATT and CDR2 is SNEGSKA in the germline V gene (reference sequence). V dropped 0 bases and J dropped 7 bases, with 19 bases sitting between them. This CDR3 reads CSARDPVKGSLNEQFF. CDR3 coding DNA: TGCAGTGCTAGAGATCCGGTAAAGGGGTCCCTTAATGAGCAGTTCTTC.

This chain links TRBV6-2 or TRBV6-3 with TRBJ1-5; D possibly corresponds to TRBD1 (5 bases). CDR3 length equals 14 residues. Germline V gene sequence: CDR1 MNHEY, CDR2 SVGEGT. Trimming took 6 bases from V and 2 from J, leaving 11 bases between them. The CDR3 DNA follows: TGTGCCAGCAGCCCATCCAGGGGCAATCAGCCCCAGCATTTT. This encodes CASSPSRGNQPQHF.

This clonotype appeared a few times. This chain connects TRBV4-1 to TRBJ1-2; 9 bases fit TRBD1. This CDR3 is 14 amino acids long. CDR1 and CDR2 (germline): MGHRA, YSYEKL. The ends lost 0 bases at V and 6 bases at J; junction bases unmatched: 2. The CDR3 sequence: CASSQDGTGNGYTF. The CDR3 DNA reads TGCGCCAGCAGCCAAGACGGGACAGGGAATGGCTACACCTTC.

This chain joins TRBV20-1 and TRBJ2-3; D tentatively fits TRBD1 or TRBD2 (5 bases each). V lost 0 bases to trimming and J lost 8 bases, with 18 bases between them. Germline lookup yields CDR1 DFQATT and CDR2 SNEGSKA (reference sequence). This CDR3 comprises 15 residues. The CDR3: CSARDTGRGTGTQYF. In nucleotides, the CDR3 is TGCAGTGCTAGAGATACGGGACGGGGTACGGGTACGCAGTATTTT.

The CDR3 DNA follows: TGCGCCAGCAGCCAAGATGATTACAGGTCCGTGTCCACAGATACGCAGTATTTT. Protein: CASSQDDYRSVSTDTQYF. V is TRBV4-3 and J is TRBJ2-3; tentatively, D is TRBD1 (5 bases). Germline-derived CDR1 and CDR2 are LGHNA and YSLEER. CDR3 length: 18 residues. Trimming removed 0 bases at V and 2 bases at J, with 18 bases between.

There are a few counts of this clonotype. The chain joins TRBV7-2 to TRBJ2-7, with D perhaps TRBD2 (5 bases). V was clipped by 0 bases and J by 2 bases, with 11 bases between them. The CDR3 runs to 15 residues. The germline V gene has CDR1 SGHTA and CDR2 FQGNSA. CDR3 in amino acids: CASSLAVAMAYEQYF. The CDR3 DNA sequence: TGTGCCAGCAGCTTAGCAGTAGCGATGGCCTACGAGCAGTACTTC.

Here the CDR3 reads CSAEPGLNEKLFF. Written as DNA, the CDR3 is TGCAGCGCCGAGCCGGGCCTTAATGAAAAACTGTTTTTT. The chain has TRBV20-1 and TRBJ1-4, with no clear D. Germline CDR1 DFQATT, CDR2 SNEGSKA (reference sequence). There are 13 residues in the CDR3.

The rearrangement joins TRBV4-3 to TRBJ1-1; 7 nucleotides match TRBD1. The CDR3 contains 17 residues. V lost 1 base and J lost 1; bases outside the gene matches: 9. Per germline, CDR1 LGHNA and CDR2 YSLEER. CDR3 DNA sequence: TGCGCCAGCAGCCAAGCAGGGGGTCGACTGGGGAACACTGAAGCTTTCTTT. Translating it yields CASSQAGGRLGNTEAFF.

This rearrangement joins TRBV29-1 to TRBJ2-5; 7 positions match TRBD1. V dropped 2 bases and J dropped 5; count of bases not matched to a gene: 5. This CDR3 contains 13 residues. The germline CDR1 and CDR2 sequences are SQVTM and ANQGSEA. CDR3 loop: CSVERGGRETQYF. CDR3 coding DNA: TGCAGCGTTGAAAGAGGGGGCAGGGAGACCCAGTACTTC.

The chain uses TRBV6-1 and TRBJ2-7, with unresolved D. The end of the DNA fits TRBJ2-4 better, so the J call may be wrong. The germline V gene has CDR1 MNHNS and CDR2 SASEGT. This CDR3 spans 12 amino acids. The CDR3 here is CATSISKNIQYF. DNA for the CDR3: TGTGCCACCTCCATCTCCAAAAACATTCAGTACTTC.

V gene TRBV27 combines with J gene TRBJ1-1, with a weak D call TRBD1 (5 bases). The CDR3 runs 13 residues. The germline gives CDR1 MNHEY, CDR2 SMNVEV (reference sequence). Trimming took off 6 bases at V and 1 base at J, with 9 bases between the two ends. CDR3 in amino acids: CASRPGQNTEAFF. DNA for the CDR3: TGTGCCAGCAGACCAGGGCAGAACACTGAAGCTTTCTTT.

The chain links TRBV7-2 to TRBJ2-4, with a tentative D call TRBD2 (5 bases). V was clipped by 4 bases and J by 3 bases, with 25 bases between them. Germline V CDR1 and CDR2: SGHTA, FQGNSA. The CDR3 covers 19 residues. The DNA for the CDR3 is TGTGCCAGCAGCTCAAGAGGGTTGATGGTTAGTCTAGGCAAAAACATTCAGTACTTC. It translates to CASSSRGLMVSLGKNIQYF.

This chain connects TRBV4-2 to TRBJ2-5; no clear D gene. The CDR3 loop spans 16 amino acids. The V and J ends lost 0 bases and 3 bases respectively, with 14 bases between them. The germline V gene encodes CDR1 LGHNA and CDR2 YNFKEQ. The DNA of the CDR3 is TGTGCCAGCAGCCAAGATAGAGGTGGAGCGAAAGAGACCCAGTACTTC. This sequence encodes CASSQDRGGAKETQYF.

The chain links TRBV20-1 to TRBJ1-2, with 7 bases lining up with TRBD1. Germline lookup yields CDR1 DFQATT and CDR2 SNEGSKA (reference sequence). Trimming cost V 4 bases and J 3 bases; bases outside gene matches: 8. The CDR3 loop spans 14 amino acids. The CDR3 sequence: CSANTGAGDYGYTF. In DNA form, the CDR3 reads TGCAGTGCTAACACAGGGGCTGGGGACTATGGCTACACCTTC.